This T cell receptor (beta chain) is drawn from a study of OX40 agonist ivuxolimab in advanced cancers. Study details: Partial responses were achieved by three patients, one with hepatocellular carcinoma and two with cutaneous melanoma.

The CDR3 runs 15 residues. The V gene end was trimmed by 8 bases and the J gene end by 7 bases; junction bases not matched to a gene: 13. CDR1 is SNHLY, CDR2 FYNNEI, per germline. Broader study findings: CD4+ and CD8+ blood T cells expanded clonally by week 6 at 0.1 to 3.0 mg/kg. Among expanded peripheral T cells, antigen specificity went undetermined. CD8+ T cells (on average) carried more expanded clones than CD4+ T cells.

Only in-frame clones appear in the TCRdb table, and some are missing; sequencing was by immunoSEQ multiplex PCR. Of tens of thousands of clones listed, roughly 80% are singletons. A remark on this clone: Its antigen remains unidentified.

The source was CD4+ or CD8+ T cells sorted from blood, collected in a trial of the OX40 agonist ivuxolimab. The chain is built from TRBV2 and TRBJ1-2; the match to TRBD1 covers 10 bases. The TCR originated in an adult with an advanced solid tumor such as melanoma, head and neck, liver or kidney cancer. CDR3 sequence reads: CASVEATGGLGGYTF. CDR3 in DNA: TGTGCCAGCGTGGAGGCGACAGGGGGCTTGGGTGGCTACACCTTC.